The clone carrying this T cell receptor beta chain showed up many times. As yet, its antigen is unknown. The entry originates in a study of T cell repertoires in cytomegalovirus infection. Study-level information: CMV infection and matching HLA type were both indicated by public TCR beta signatures. Regarding the study as a whole: HLA-C-restricted CMV clonotypes gave the most frequent clonotype in two of eight donors. Cumulative public TCR beta family frequency identified CMV carriers with the relevant HLA.

TCRdb processed the reads anew with MiXCR; each CDR3 protein has one entry. The sample has some 300,000 distinct CDR3 sequences, under 20% seen once. The V gene's germline CDR1 is SGHAT and CDR2 FQNNGV. V was pared by 1 base and J by 4 bases, with 9 bases of the junction left unmatched. The CDR3 runs to 16 residues. The J gene is TRBJ2-7, the V gene TRBV11-2, with 8 bases identical to TRBD1. Sample: PBMCs. This sequence was found in a human donor in good health (CMV status not recorded). Some clones in this sample may be carry-over from other donors' samples. CDR3 nucleotide sequence: TGTGCCAGCAGCTTAGGACTGATCGGACAGGGTTACGAGCAGTACTTC. Translation gives CASSLGLIGQGYEQYF.